The clone carrying this TCR beta chain is termed medium-sized (0.01 to 0.1%). Its matching antigen is unknown. TRBV12-4/TRBJ1-2 clonotypes were amplified with adaptor-ligated barcode primers. MiXCR was run by TCRdb on the multiplex PCR reads, yielding one entry per CDR3 protein. Of 900 to 1,000 distinct CDR3 sequences in the sample, over 2.5% are singletons; the top ten hold nearly 55%. Study findings and constraints: Tumor-infiltrating Treg TCR alpha and beta sequences overlapped most with tumor naive CD4+ T cells, then blood naive. In terms of TCR gene usage, tumor memory CD4+ T cells clustered together with blood and lymph node memory CD4+ cells, as well as with lymph node naive CD4+ cells.

The sorted Tregs were CD4+CD25+CD127-/low cells. Trimming took off 1 base at V and 5 bases at J, with 11 bases between the two ends. CDR3 size: 14 residues. The sample comprised tumor-infiltrating Tregs sorted from the breast tumor. The receptor was isolated from a female donor with breast cancer. V usage is TRBV12-3 or TRBV12-4 and J usage is TRBJ1-2, with D uncertain. The CDR3 DNA is TGTGCCAGCAGTTTAGACATCTTCCCTTATGGCTACACCTTC. This sequence encodes CASSLDIFPYGYTF.